This passage covers 25 T cell receptor beta chains from one sample sequenced in a study of OX40 agonist ivuxolimab in advanced cancers. Measured with immunoSEQ multiplex PCR; TCRdb has only the in-frame clones, and not every one. This sample carries 57,000 or so clones, 84% of them seen once, and the ten largest clones take around 4.5%. Here the sequenced sample was CD4+ or CD8+ T cells sorted from blood, taken in a trial of the OX40 agonist ivuxolimab. The receptors shown here come from an adult with an advanced solid tumor such as melanoma, head and neck, liver or kidney cancer.

V is TRBV27 and J is TRBJ1-6, with D unclear. V was pared by 6 bases and J by 6 bases, with 12 bases between. The CDR3 loop spans 14 amino acids. Looked up from germline, CDR1 is MNHEY and CDR2 is SMNVEV (reference sequence). CDR3 in DNA: TGTGCCAGCAGACCCCCCCGGGTTAATTCACCCCTCCACTTT. It encodes CASRPPRVNSPLHF.

The V gene is TRBV6-6, the J gene TRBJ1-3; tentative D call: TRBD1 (5 bases). Germline assignment: CDR1 MNHNY and CDR2 SVGAGI (reference sequence). V was trimmed by 8 bases and J by 4 bases, leaving 9 bases between them. This CDR3 region has 12 residues. CDR3 bases: TGTGCCAGCCGGAGGGACGGAAACACCATATATTTT. Its protein is CASRRDGNTIYF.

This chain links TRBV11-2 with TRBJ2-1; D unclear. The V gene's germline CDR1 is SGHAT and CDR2 FQNNGV. V gave up 5 bases and J gave up 7 bases, with 9 bases separating them. The length of the CDR3 is 12 residues. The CDR3 here is CASSPRVNEQFF. The CDR3 DNA reads as TGTGCCAGCAGCCCTAGGGTGAATGAGCAGTTCTTC. The variable domain in full, with the rest retrieved from reference TRBV11-2 and TRBJ2-1, is EAGVAQSPRYKIIEKRQSVAFWCNPISGHATLYWYQQILGQGPKLLIQFQNNGVVDDSQLPKDRFSAERLKGVDSTLKIQPAKLEDSAVYLCASSPRVNEQFFGPGTRLTVL.

This rearrangement joins TRBV11-2 to TRBJ2-7, with 11 bases fitting TRBD2. Germline CDR1 and CDR2: SGHAT and FQNNGV. The CDR3 loop spans 16 amino acids. V lost 5 bases and J lost 3; bases outside the gene matches: 9. This CDR3 reads CASSPLGTSGVYEQYF. CDR3 coding DNA: TGTGCCAGCAGCCCCCTCGGGACTAGCGGAGTCTACGAGCAGTACTTC.

V usage is TRBV7-9 and J usage is TRBJ2-2; D unclear. The CDR3 sequence is 11 residues long. CDR1 SEHNR and CDR2 FQNEAQ come from the germline V gene (reference sequence). The ends were cut back, 5 bases at V and 5 bases at J, with 3 bases in the middle. Written as DNA, the CDR3 is TGTGCCAGCAGCCCTACCGGGGAGCTGTTTTTT. Protein product: CASSPTGELFF.

The chain has TRBV4-1 and TRBJ2-3, with TRBD2 matching 11 bases. The V gene's germline CDR1 is MGHRA and CDR2 YSYEKL. CDR3 length equals 15 residues. V shed 8 bases, J shed 5 bases, and the junction held 9 bases outside the gene matches. The CDR3 reads CASGPSGGRGDTQYF. CDR3 DNA sequence: TGCGCCAGCGGGCCTAGCGGGGGGCGGGGAGATACGCAGTATTTT.

V usage is TRBV28 and J usage is TRBJ1-1; the D is unclear. The germline V gene encodes CDR1 MDHEN and CDR2 SYDVKM. The CDR3 consists of 15 residues. V lost 3 bases, J lost 4 bases, and 15 bases lay in between. The CDR3 reads CASSFLSRRFTEAFF. Here the CDR3 DNA reads TGTGCCAGCAGTTTTCTAAGTCGGCGGTTCACTGAAGCTTTCTTT.

The chain has TRBV5-8 and TRBJ2-1; TRBD1 aligns across 7 bases. This CDR3 contains 15 residues. The V gene's germline CDR1 is SGHTS and CDR2 YDEGEE. V dropped 2 bases and J dropped 3; count of bases not matched to a gene: 5. The CDR3 DNA sequence: TGTGCCAGCAGCTTTTCGACAGGGATCTACAATGAGCAGTTCTTC. This encodes CASSFSTGIYNEQFF.

The genes are TRBV28 and TRBJ2-1; 9 bases match TRBD2. Germline trimming cut 6 bases from V and 9 bases from J; bases unmatched to any gene: 18. Germline assignment: CDR1 MDHEN and CDR2 SYDVKM. There are 17 residues in the CDR3. CDR3 sequence: CASSSILAGSFGGEQFF. The CDR3 nucleotides read TGTGCCAGCAGCTCCATTCTAGCGGGATCCTTCGGCGGTGAGCAGTTCTTC. Filled out from reference TRBV28 and TRBJ2-1, the complete variable domain reads DVKVTQSSRYLVKRTGEKVFLECVQDMDHENMFWYRQDPGLGLRLIYFSYDVKMKEKGDIPEGYSVSREKKERFSLILESASTNQTSMYLCASSSILAGSFGGEQFFGPGTRLTVL.

V usage is TRBV9 and J usage is TRBJ1-6; D possibly corresponds to TRBD1 (5 bases). CDR3 size: 14 residues. Trimming shortened V by 4 bases and J by 7 bases, and 12 bases separated the two germline ends. CDR1 SGDLS and CDR2 YYNGEE come from the germline V gene. The CDR3 sequence is CASSPREGNSPLHF. CDR3 bases: TGTGCCAGCAGCCCCCGGGAGGGGAATTCACCCCTCCACTTT.

V gene TRBV28 combines with J gene TRBJ2-3; D gene unclear. Germline values: CDR1 MDHEN, CDR2 SYDVKM. V lost 10 bases to trimming and J lost 5 bases, with 19 bases between them. There are 14 residues in the CDR3. As DNA, the CDR3 is TGTGCCACTTCGTCACCGTCTCGAGGAGATACGCAGTATTTT. It translates to CATSSPSRGDTQYF.

A note on this clone: This specimen includes other DNA sequences encoding the same CDR3. The rearrangement links TRBV4-1 to TRBJ2-2; 15 bases match TRBD2. The CDR3 extends over 16 amino acids. CDR1 is MGHRA, CDR2 YSYEKL, per germline. After removal of 4 bases from V and 4 bases from J, the junction contained 1 base not matched to a gene. This chain's CDR3 is CASSRGLAGGTGELFF. The CDR3 nucleotides read TGCGCCAGCAGCCGGGGACTAGCGGGGGGCACCGGGGAGCTGTTTTTT.

This clone was counted once. This chain uses TRBV10-3 with TRBJ2-7; TRBD2 matches 13 bases. V dropped 4 bases and J dropped 3; count of bases not matched to a gene: 6. Germline V CDR1 and CDR2: ENHRY, SYGVKD. CDR3 length equals 16 residues. Here the CDR3 reads CAISATSGGDNYEQYF. CDR3 bases: TGTGCCATCAGTGCTACTAGCGGGGGGGACAACTACGAGCAGTACTTC.

The J gene is TRBJ1-1, the V gene TRBV5-4; D ambiguous. The CDR3 covers 14 residues. Germline CDR1 is SGHNT and CDR2 is YYREEE (reference sequence). The ends were cut back, 2 bases at V and 1 base at J, with 9 bases in the middle. The CDR3 DNA is TGTGCCAGCAGCTTAATGACATCGAACACTGAAGCTTTCTTT. Amino acid sequence: CASSLMTSNTEAFF.

In this sample, this clone turned up once. V usage is TRBV7-6 and J usage is TRBJ1-1; no clear D. Trimming pared 1 base from V and 2 bases from J, leaving 11 bases between. This CDR3 region has 15 residues. Germline CDR1 is SGHVS and CDR2 is FNYEAQ. CDR3 sequence reads: CASSLVAITNTEAFF. The DNA for the CDR3 is TGTGCCAGCAGCTTAGTCGCCATTACCAACACTGAAGCTTTCTTT.

This chain uses TRBV9 with TRBJ1-5; 7 positions match TRBD1. Per the germline V gene, CDR1 is SGDLS and CDR2 is YYNGEE. The CDR3 sequence is 15 residues long. The trim removed 4 bases at V and 0 bases at J, leaving 4 bases unmatched. DNA of the CDR3: TGTGCCAGCAGCCCATGGGACAGTAGCAATCAGCCCCAGCATTTT. This encodes CASSPWDSSNQPQHF.

This clone was detected once. The gene calls are TRBV28 and TRBJ1-6; TRBD1 is a possible D gene (6 bases). The CDR3 is 14 residues long. Germline V CDR1 and CDR2: MDHEN, SYDVKM. The V end lost 7 bases, the J end lost 7 bases, and 14 bases lay between the germline ends. The CDR3 loop reads CASTQGQNNSPLHF. The CDR3 coding sequence is TGTGCCAGCACACAAGGACAGAACAATTCACCCCTCCACTTT.

V is TRBV14 and J is TRBJ1-1, with D hard to call. This CDR3 comprises 15 residues. V lost 1 base to trimming and J lost 3 bases, with 12 bases between them. Germline CDR1 SGHDN, CDR2 FVKESK. Here the CDR3 reads CASSQGSGRYTEAFF. As DNA, the CDR3 is TGTGCCAGCAGCCAAGGCTCGGGTCGGTACACTGAAGCTTTCTTT.

This chain uses TRBV6-5 with TRBJ2-2, with D perhaps TRBD1 (5 bases). The CDR3 is made up of 14 amino acids. Trimming took 6 bases from V and 1 from J, leaving 9 bases between them. Germline values: CDR1 MNHEY, CDR2 SVGAGI. In DNA, the CDR3 is TGTGCCAGCAGAAGACAGATGAACACCGGGGAGCTGTTTTTT. Protein product: CASRRQMNTGELFF.

The CDR3 DNA follows: TGTGCCAGTAGCTTACAGAGAACTAACTATGGCTACACCTTC. This gives the protein CASSLQRTNYGYTF. The V and J genes are TRBV19 and TRBJ1-2; D is unclear. Trimming stripped 6 bases from V and 0 bases from J, with 11 bases between. Germline V gene lookup returns CDR1 LNHDA and CDR2 SQIVND (reference sequence). CDR3 length: 14 residues.

The J gene is TRBJ2-2, the V gene TRBV4-1; D gene ambiguous. Trimming took off 1 base at V and 3 bases at J, with 12 bases between the two ends. Germline CDR1 MGHRA, CDR2 YSYEKL. The CDR3 extends over 16 amino acids. CDR3 bases: TGCGCCAGCAGCCAAGTCCCAGGTCGGGACACCGGGGAGCTGTTTTTT. Translation gives CASSQVPGRDTGELFF.

The V and J genes are TRBV19 and TRBJ1-1; 9 bases agree with TRBD1. The germline V gene encodes CDR1 LNHDA and CDR2 SQIVND (reference sequence). The CDR3 contains 16 residues. The V gene end was trimmed by 6 bases and the J gene end by 5 bases; junction bases not matched to a gene: 13. Here the CDR3 reads CASSQRDRDGGTEAFF. The CDR3 DNA follows: TGTGCCAGTAGCCAAAGGGACAGGGACGGTGGGACTGAAGCTTTCTTT.

The chain couples TRBV10-3 to TRBJ1-4; D gene ambiguous. Germline V CDR1 and CDR2: ENHRY, SYGVKD. Trimming took off 6 bases at V and 7 bases at J, with 15 bases between the two ends. The CDR3 runs to 14 residues. CDR3 nucleotide sequence: TGTGCCATCAGGGGTGCCGGGGTTCGTGAAAAACTGTTTTTT. Translating gives CAIRGAGVREKLFF.

This chain uses TRBV5-1 with TRBJ2-1; D perhaps matches TRBD2 (6 bases). CDR1 is SGHRS, CDR2 YFSETQ, per germline. This CDR3 spans 12 amino acids. Trimming left V 0 bases short and J 10 bases short, with 8 bases between. CDR3 sequence (DNA): TGCGCCAGCAGCTTGGAACGGGGGGAGCAGTTCTTC. Amino acid sequence: CASSLERGEQFF.

The genes are TRBV2 and TRBJ2-1; unclear D gene. Looked up from germline, CDR1 is SNHLY and CDR2 is FYNNEI. The CDR3 has 15 residues. Trimming removed 8 bases at V and 6 bases at J, with 20 bases between. CDR3 nucleotides: TGTGCCAGCCGCATTTGGAAGCAGGACGCCAATGAGCAGTTCTTC. It yields the protein CASRIWKQDANEQFF.